This T cell receptor beta chain was recovered during a study of T cell clonality in common variable immunodeficiency. Broader study findings: Reportedly, TCR beta sequences from common variable immunodeficiency showed fewer deletions and N-nucleotide insertions.

Profiled with immunoSEQ multiplex PCR; TCRdb holds only in-frame clones, not every one. The sample is made up of some 25,000 clones, none counted only once. This clone appeared a few times. Its antigen is unidentified. The CDR3 is cut off 3 residues early in the read; its end comes from the germline J gene. The germline gives CDR1 SGHAT, CDR2 FQNNGV. This CDR3 comprises 15 residues. V was clipped by 3 bases and J by 8 bases; unmatched bases: 9. Blood samples were heparinized, about 4.5 to 8 ml per donor. The chain recombines TRBV11-2 with TRBJ2-1; the match to TRBD2 covers 8 bases. Input material: peripheral blood mononuclear cells. The TCR was taken from a human donor with common variable immunodeficiency. CDR3 sequence: CASSFRGGFVDEQFF. Incomplete CDR3 DNA: TGTGCCAGCAGCTTCCGGGGGGGTTTTGTTGATGAG.